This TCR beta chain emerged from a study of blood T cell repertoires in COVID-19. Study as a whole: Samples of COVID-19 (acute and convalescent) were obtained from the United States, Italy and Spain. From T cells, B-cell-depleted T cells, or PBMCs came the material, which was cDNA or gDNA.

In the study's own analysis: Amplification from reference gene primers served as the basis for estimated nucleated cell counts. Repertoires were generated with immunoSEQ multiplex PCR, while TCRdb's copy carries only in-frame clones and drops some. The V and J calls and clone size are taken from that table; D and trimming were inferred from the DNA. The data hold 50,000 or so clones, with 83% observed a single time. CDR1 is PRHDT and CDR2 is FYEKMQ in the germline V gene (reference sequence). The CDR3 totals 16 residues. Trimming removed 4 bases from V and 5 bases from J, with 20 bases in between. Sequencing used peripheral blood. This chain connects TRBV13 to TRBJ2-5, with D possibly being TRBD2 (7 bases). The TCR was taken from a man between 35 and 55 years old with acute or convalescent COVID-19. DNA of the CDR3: TGTGCCAGCAGCTCCCGGGGGGCCCCCCTCCAGGAGACCCAGTACTTC. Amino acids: CASSSRGAPLQETQYF.